The rows below give T cell receptor beta chains drawn from one sample of a study of blood T cell repertoires in COVID-19. Profiled with immunoSEQ multiplex PCR; TCRdb holds only in-frame clones, not every one. The profile shows about 240,000 clones, 88% of them singletons. Sequencing was carried out using peripheral blood. The receptors were sampled from a woman between 40 and 55 years old who had recovered from COVID-19. Both conserved end residues are part of each CDR3. Fields, in order: CDR3 protein, J gene, V gene.

CDR3aa: CASSLLGGTEAFF
j_gene: TRBJ1-1
v_gene: TRBV5-4

CDR3aa: CASSPGDREGYYGYTF
j_gene: TRBJ1-2
v_gene: TRBV5-1

CDR3aa: CASSSSPQETQYF
j_gene: TRBJ2-5
v_gene: TRBV6-4

CDR3aa: CASSSRQNTQYF
j_gene: TRBJ2-3
v_gene: TRBV27

CDR3aa: CAWSPGRGETQYF
j_gene: TRBJ2-5
v_gene: TRBV30

CDR3aa: CATSVGPNTGELFF
j_gene: TRBJ2-2
v_gene: TRBV24-1

CDR3aa: CASSLQGAEKLFF
j_gene: TRBJ1-4
v_gene: TRBV11-3

CDR3aa: CASSPTGHRGPINYGYTF
j_gene: TRBJ1-2
v_gene: TRBV18

CDR3aa: CASSSPTESNQPQHF
j_gene: TRBJ1-5
v_gene: TRBV7-9

CDR3aa: CASSYTGGAQKKLFF
j_gene: TRBJ1-4
v_gene: TRBV6-6

CDR3aa: CASSRGLAVTGELFF
j_gene: TRBJ2-2
v_gene: TRBV9

CDR3aa: CASSLSFGRSYGYTF
j_gene: TRBJ1-2
v_gene: TRBV11-2

CDR3aa: CASSLGTSGTQVFF
j_gene: TRBJ2-1
v_gene: TRBV6-5

CDR3aa: CATSREGSSGNTIYF
j_gene: TRBJ1-3
v_gene: TRBV15

CDR3aa: CASSPLGEGGETQYF
j_gene: TRBJ2-5
v_gene: TRBV3-1/TRBV3-2

CDR3aa: CASSLVPWLLGQGTRETQYF
j_gene: TRBJ2-5
v_gene: TRBV5-1

CDR3aa: CASSRGSDTQYF
j_gene: TRBJ2-3
v_gene: TRBV28

CDR3aa: CASSKDRGGETQYF
j_gene: TRBJ2-5
v_gene: TRBV6-6

CDR3aa: CASSLGGPRETQYF
j_gene: TRBJ2-5
v_gene: TRBV5-1

CDR3aa: CASSPRGGRAFF
j_gene: TRBJ1-1
v_gene: TRBV5-6

CDR3aa: CASSTTGGAFF
j_gene: TRBJ1-1
v_gene: TRBV7-3

CDR3aa: CASSLGAGYNEQFF
j_gene: TRBJ2-1
v_gene: TRBV5-8

CDR3aa: CASSPTPQGPEQYF
j_gene: TRBJ2-7
v_gene: TRBV9

CDR3aa: CASSWASRGANVLTF
j_gene: TRBJ2-6
v_gene: TRBV5-4

CDR3aa: CASNPGTGGTPLHF
j_gene: TRBJ1-6
v_gene: TRBV7-2

CDR3aa: CSVDTYGYTF
j_gene: TRBJ1-2
v_gene: TRBV29-1

CDR3aa: CASSFFASADTQYF
j_gene: TRBJ2-3
v_gene: TRBV11-2

CDR3aa: CASSYRQGGSNQPQHF
j_gene: TRBJ1-5
v_gene: TRBV6-2/TRBV6-3

CDR3aa: CASSLGTGRGYTF
j_gene: TRBJ1-2
v_gene: TRBV7-9

CDR3aa: CAWTRGWGDGYTF
j_gene: TRBJ1-2
v_gene: TRBV30

CDR3aa: CASSKPTGGGEKLFF
j_gene: TRBJ1-4
v_gene: TRBV7-9

CDR3aa: CASSLAGGRETQYF
j_gene: TRBJ2-5
v_gene: TRBV5-1

CDR3aa: CASSPGQQETQYF
j_gene: TRBJ2-5
v_gene: TRBV7-3

CDR3aa: CASTTGTPYEQYF
j_gene: TRBJ2-7
v_gene: TRBV28

CDR3aa: CASSIWGRSYEQYF
j_gene: TRBJ2-7
v_gene: TRBV19

CDR3aa: CASSQGQREGTGELFF
j_gene: TRBJ2-2
v_gene: TRBV4-3

CDR3aa: CSVRTGGYEQYF
j_gene: TRBJ2-7
v_gene: TRBV29-1

CDR3aa: CASSTRTSGYANTGELFF
j_gene: TRBJ2-2
v_gene: TRBV9

CDR3aa: CASSLLAGGYNEQFF
j_gene: TRBJ2-1
v_gene: TRBV7-3

CDR3aa: CASRYSVVTGELFF
j_gene: TRBJ2-2
v_gene: TRBV6-4

CDR3aa: CASTGQLHQPQHF
j_gene: TRBJ1-5
v_gene: TRBV2

CDR3aa: CAWSVGAEIETQYF
j_gene: TRBJ2-5
v_gene: TRBV30